This passage covers 5 T cell receptor beta chains from one sample sequenced in a study of vaccination and CD4 T cells after COVID-19. No cognate antigen is known for these TCRs. Cultured CD4+ T-cell DNA underwent Oncomine TCR Beta short-read sequencing. Via MiXCR, TCRdb re-called the PCR reads, giving one row per CDR3 protein. This repertoire shows some 15,000 distinct CDR3 sequences, about 30% found once; its top ten account for 15% to 20%. Described treatment: roughly 10-day PBMC culture with coronavirus spike peptide pools or control peptides (ViraFEST assay). Sequenced: cultured CD4+ T cells from blood. Every receptor here comes from a human donor with COVID-19.

This clonotype has a handful of counts. The chain joins TRBV7-2 to TRBJ1-1; D might be TRBD1 (5 bases). CDR1 SGHTA and CDR2 FQGNSA come from the germline V gene. The CDR3 extends over 14 amino acids. Trimming left V 6 bases short and J 4 bases short, with 15 bases between. The CDR3 DNA sequence: TGTGCCAGCAGTTCCGCGGGGGGGGGCACTGAAGCTTTCTTT. Its protein product is CASSSAGGGTEAFF. The variable domain in full, completed from reference TRBV7-2 and TRBJ1-1, reads GAGVSQSPSNKVTEKGKDVELRCDPISGHTALYWYRQSLGQGLEFLIYFQGNSAPDKSGLPSDRFSAERTGGSVSTLTIQRTQQEDSAVYLCASSSAGGGTEAFFGQGTRLTVV.

This clonotype was observed a few times. The J gene is TRBJ2-7, the V gene TRBV27; D is undetermined. This CDR3 region has 13 residues. From germline, CDR1 is MNHEY and CDR2 SMNVEV (reference sequence). V shed 3 bases and J shed 4 bases, with 10 bases lying between them. CDR3 DNA sequence: TGTGCCAGCAGTTTCACGCGGAGATACGAGCAGTACTTC. It is translated as CASSFTRRYEQYF.

The rearrangement joins TRBV11-2 to TRBJ1-1; unclear D gene. Germline CDR1 and CDR2: SGHAT and FQNNGV. This CDR3 has 13 amino acids. The V end lost 3 bases, the J end lost 6 bases, and 11 bases lay between the germline ends. CDR3 residues: CASSFGPYAEAFF. For the CDR3, the DNA is TGTGCCAGCAGCTTTGGGCCCTACGCTGAAGCTTTCTTT.

The genes are TRBV5-6 and TRBJ2-2; D might be TRBD1 or TRBD2, each matching 5 bases. This CDR3 spans 16 amino acids. V dropped 0 bases and J dropped 6 bases, with 15 bases sitting between them. Germline loops: CDR1 SGHDT, CDR2 YYEEEE. CDR3 coding DNA: TGTGCCAGCAGCTTGGCCCGAGGGAAGGGGTCCGGGGAGCTGTTTTTT. This encodes CASSLARGKGSGELFF.

J is TRBJ2-1 and V is TRBV11-2, with D perhaps TRBD1 (6 bases). The CDR3 totals 15 residues. V shed 5 bases and J shed 6 bases, with 17 bases lying between them. CDR1 and CDR2 (germline): SGHAT, FQNNGV. CDR3 bases: TGTGCCAGCAGCCCTACAGGGTGGGAACGCAATGAGCAGTTCTTC. This gives the protein CASSPTGWERNEQFF.